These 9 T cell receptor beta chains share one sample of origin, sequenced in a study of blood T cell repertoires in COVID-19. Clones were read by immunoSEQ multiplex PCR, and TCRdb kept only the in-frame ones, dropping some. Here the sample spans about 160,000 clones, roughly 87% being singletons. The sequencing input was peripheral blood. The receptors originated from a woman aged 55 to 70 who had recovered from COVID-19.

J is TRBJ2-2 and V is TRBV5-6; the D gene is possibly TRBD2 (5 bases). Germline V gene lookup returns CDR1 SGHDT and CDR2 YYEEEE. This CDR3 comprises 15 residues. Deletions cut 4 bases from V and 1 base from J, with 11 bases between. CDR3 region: CASSARGRNTGELFF. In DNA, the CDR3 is TGTGCCAGCAGCGCCCGAGGGAGGAACACCGGGGAGCTGTTTTTT.

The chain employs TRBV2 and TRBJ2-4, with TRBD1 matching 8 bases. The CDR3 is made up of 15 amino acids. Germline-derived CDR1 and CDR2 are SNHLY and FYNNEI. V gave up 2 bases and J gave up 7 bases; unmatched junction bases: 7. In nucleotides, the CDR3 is TGTGCCAGCAGTGAATGGGGGACAGGACGGAACATTCAGTACTTC. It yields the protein CASSEWGTGRNIQYF.

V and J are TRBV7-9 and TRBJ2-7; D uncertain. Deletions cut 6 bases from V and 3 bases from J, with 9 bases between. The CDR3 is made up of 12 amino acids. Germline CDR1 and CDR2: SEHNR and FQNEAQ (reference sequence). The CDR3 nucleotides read TGTGCCAGCAGTCTCCCCGGCTACGAGCAGTACTTC. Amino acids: CASSLPGYEQYF.

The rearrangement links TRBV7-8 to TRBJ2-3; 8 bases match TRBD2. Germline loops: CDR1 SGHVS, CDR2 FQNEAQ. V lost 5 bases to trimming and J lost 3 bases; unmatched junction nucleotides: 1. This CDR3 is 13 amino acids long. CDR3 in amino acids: CASSRGGTDTQYF. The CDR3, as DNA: TGTGCCAGCAGCCGGGGGGGAACAGATACGCAGTATTTT.

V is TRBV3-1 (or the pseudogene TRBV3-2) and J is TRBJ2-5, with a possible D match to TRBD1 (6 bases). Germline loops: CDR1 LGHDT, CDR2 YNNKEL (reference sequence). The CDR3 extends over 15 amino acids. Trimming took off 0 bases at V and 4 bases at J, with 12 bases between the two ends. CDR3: CASSQDLRGTETQYF. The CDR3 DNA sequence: TGTGCCAGCAGCCAAGATCTCAGGGGAACAGAGACCCAGTACTTC.

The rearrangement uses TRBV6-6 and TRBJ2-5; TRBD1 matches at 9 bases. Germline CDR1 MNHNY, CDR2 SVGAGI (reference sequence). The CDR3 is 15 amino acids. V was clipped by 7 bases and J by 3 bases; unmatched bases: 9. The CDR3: CASKEPGQGKETQYF. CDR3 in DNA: TGTGCCAGCAAAGAGCCGGGACAGGGTAAAGAGACCCAGTACTTC.

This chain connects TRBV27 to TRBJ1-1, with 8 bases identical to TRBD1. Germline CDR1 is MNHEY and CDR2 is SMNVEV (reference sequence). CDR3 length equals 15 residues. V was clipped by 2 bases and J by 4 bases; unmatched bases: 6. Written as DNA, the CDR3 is TGTGCCAGCAGTTTAGGGTCAGGGGGCGTCACTGAAGCTTTCTTT. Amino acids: CASSLGSGGVTEAFF.

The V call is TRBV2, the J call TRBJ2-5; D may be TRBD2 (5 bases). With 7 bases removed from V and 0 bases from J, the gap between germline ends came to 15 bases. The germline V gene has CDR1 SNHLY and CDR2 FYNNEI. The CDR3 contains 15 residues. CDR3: CASTKEGGYQETQYF. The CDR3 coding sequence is TGTGCCAGCACTAAAGAGGGCGGGTACCAAGAGACCCAGTACTTC. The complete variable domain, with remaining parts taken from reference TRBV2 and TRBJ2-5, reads EPEVTQTPSHQVTQMGQEVILRCVPISNHLYFYWYRQILGQKVEFLVSFYNNEISEKSEIFDDQFSVERPDGSNFTLKIRSTKLEDSAMYFCASTKEGGYQETQYFGPGTRLLVL.

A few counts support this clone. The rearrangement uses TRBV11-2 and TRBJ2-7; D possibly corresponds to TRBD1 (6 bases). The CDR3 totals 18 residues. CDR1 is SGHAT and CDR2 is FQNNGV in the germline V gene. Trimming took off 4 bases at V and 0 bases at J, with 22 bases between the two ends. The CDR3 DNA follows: TGTGCCAGCAGCTCTACCTGGACAGACCTTGAGAGCTCCTACGAGCAGTACTTC. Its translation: CASSSTWTDLESSYEQYF.